One sample yielded the 8 T cell receptor beta chains listed below, sequenced in a study of shared clonotypes between healthy human individuals. TCRdb's table, derived via immunoSEQ multiplex PCR, lists solely in-frame clones and lacks some. The sample lists 1,500,000 or so clones, less than 99% seen once, with about 0.34% in the top ten. Specimen: naive CD4+ T cells sorted from blood. The subset here: CD45RA+ positively selected. The receptors stem from a man aged 25 to 45 in good health.

The V and J genes are TRBV18 and TRBJ2-2, with D possibly matching TRBD2 (7 bases). Trimming left V 2 bases short and J 6 bases short, with 16 bases between. The germline CDR1 and CDR2 sequences are KGHSH and LQKENI. The CDR3 is 16 residues long. The CDR3 bases are TGTGCCAGCTCACCAGCGGGGGCAGGGACGGCCGGGGAGCTGTTTTTT. Its protein product is CASSPAGAGTAGELFF.

The gene calls are TRBV29-1 and TRBJ2-3; TRBD2 matches at 7 bases. Trimming cost V 4 bases and J 7 bases; bases outside gene matches: 8. This CDR3 has 13 amino acids. Germline V lookup: CDR1 SQVTM, CDR2 ANQGSEA. In DNA, the CDR3 is TGCAGCGTTGGGTCCGGGGGAGGGAATACGCAGTATTTT. This sequence encodes CSVGSGGGNTQYF.

The chain couples TRBV5-4 to TRBJ1-2; D not certain. V lost 4 bases to trimming and J lost 8 bases, with 9 bases between them. CDR3 size: 11 residues. The V gene's germline CDR1 is SGHNT and CDR2 YYREEE (reference sequence). The CDR3 DNA reads TGTGCCAGCAGCCCCGGTTCGGGCTACACCTTC. This gives the protein CASSPGSGYTF.

This clone appeared a single time. The chain recombines TRBV28 with TRBJ1-1, with 10 bases matching TRBD1. The CDR3 is made up of 14 amino acids. Germline CDR1 MDHEN, CDR2 SYDVKM. Trimming at V came to 6 bases and at J to 8 bases, leaving 9 bases not matched to a gene. In DNA, the CDR3 is TGTGCCAGCAGACCCGGACAGGGGGTTTCAGAAGCTTTCTTT. It encodes CASRPGQGVSEAFF.

The chain couples TRBV28 to TRBJ2-7; possibly TRBD1 for D (5 bases). From germline, CDR1 is MDHEN and CDR2 SYDVKM. Trimming removed 5 bases from V and 5 bases from J, with 16 bases in between. The CDR3 totals 14 residues. The CDR3 loop reads CASSTPAQGDEQYF. The CDR3 nucleotides read TGTGCCAGCAGTACCCCGGCGCAGGGTGACGAGCAGTACTTC.

This clone has a single count. The V and J genes are TRBV6-5 and TRBJ1-2; 8 bases agree with TRBD1. Germline V lookup: CDR1 MNHEY, CDR2 SVGAGI. This CDR3 contains 15 residues. V was pared by 5 bases and J by 4 bases, with 9 bases of the junction left unmatched. The CDR3 DNA follows: TGTGCCAGCAGTGGAATACAGGGGGGGATCTATGGCTACACCTTC. It encodes CASSGIQGGIYGYTF.

The J gene is TRBJ2-5, the V gene TRBV5-4; D gene uncertain. This CDR3 contains 14 residues. Germline loops: CDR1 SGHNT, CDR2 YYREEE (reference sequence). V was trimmed by 1 base and J by 5 bases, leaving 12 bases between them. CDR3: CASSLSLERETQYF. The DNA for the CDR3 is TGTGCCAGCAGCTTGAGCCTAGAGAGGGAGACCCAGTACTTC.

The chain has TRBV27 and TRBJ1-4; 7 bases are shared with TRBD1. The CDR3 totals 15 residues. J was trimmed by 8 bases and V by 4 bases; bases with no gene match: 10. Per germline, CDR1 MNHEY and CDR2 SMNVEV (reference sequence). The CDR3 loop is CASSSIQGVEEKLFF. DNA of the CDR3: TGTGCCAGCAGTTCAATCCAGGGGGTCGAGGAAAAACTGTTTTTT.